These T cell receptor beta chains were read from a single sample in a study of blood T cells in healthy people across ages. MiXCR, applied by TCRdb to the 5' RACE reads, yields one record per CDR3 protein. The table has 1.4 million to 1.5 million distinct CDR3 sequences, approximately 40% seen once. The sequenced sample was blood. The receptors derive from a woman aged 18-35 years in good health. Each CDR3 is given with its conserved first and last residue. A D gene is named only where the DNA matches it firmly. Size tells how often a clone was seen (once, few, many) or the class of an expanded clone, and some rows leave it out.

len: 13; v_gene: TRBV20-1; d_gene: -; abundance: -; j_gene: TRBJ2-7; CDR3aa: CSADTSRSDEQYF; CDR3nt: TGCAGTGCTGATACTAGCAGGAGCGACGAGCAGTACTTC
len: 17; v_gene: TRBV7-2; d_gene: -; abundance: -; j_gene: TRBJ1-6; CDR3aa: CASSLEIIGSYNSPLHF; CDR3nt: TGTGCCAGCAGCTTAGAAATCATCGGGTCCTATAATTCACCCCTCCACTTT
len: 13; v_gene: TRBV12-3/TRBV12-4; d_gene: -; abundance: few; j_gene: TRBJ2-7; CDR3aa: CASSTDPTYEQYF; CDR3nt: TGTGCCAGCAGTACTGACCCAACCTACGAGCAGTACTTC
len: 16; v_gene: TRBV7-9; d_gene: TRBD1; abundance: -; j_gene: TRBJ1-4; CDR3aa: CASSPATGQGEEKLFF; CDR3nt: TGTGCCAGCAGCCCTGCTACCGGACAGGGGGAAGAAAAACTGTTTTTT
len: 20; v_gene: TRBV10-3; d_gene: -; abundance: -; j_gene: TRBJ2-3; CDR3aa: CAIRPAVAGTLLESTDTQYF; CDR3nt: TGTGCCATCAGGCCTGCCGTGGCAGGGACGTTATTGGAGAGCACAGATACGCAGTATTTT
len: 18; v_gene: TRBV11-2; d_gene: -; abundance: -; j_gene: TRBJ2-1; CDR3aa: CASSLEGVGTLYTNEQFF; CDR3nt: TGTGCCAGCAGCTTAGAGGGGGTCGGGACCCTATATACCAATGAGCAGTTCTTC
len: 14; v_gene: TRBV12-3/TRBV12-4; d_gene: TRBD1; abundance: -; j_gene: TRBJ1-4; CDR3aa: CASSVGGTAEKLFF; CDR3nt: TGTGCCAGCAGTGTAGGTGGGACAGCCGAAAAACTGTTTTTT
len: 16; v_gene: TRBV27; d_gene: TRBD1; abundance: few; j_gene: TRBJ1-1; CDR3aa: CASFLGTGAGLTEAFF; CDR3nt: TGTGCCAGCTTCCTCGGCACAGGGGCAGGGTTGACTGAAGCTTTCTTT
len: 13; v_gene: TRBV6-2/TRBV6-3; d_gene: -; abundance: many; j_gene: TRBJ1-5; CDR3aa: CASSDSGNQPQHF; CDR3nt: TGTGCCAGCAGTGACTCGGGCAATCAGCCCCAGCATTTT
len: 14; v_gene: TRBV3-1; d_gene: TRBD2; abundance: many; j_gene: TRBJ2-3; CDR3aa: CASSHGGDTDTQYF; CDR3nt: TGTGCCAGCAGCCATGGGGGGGACACAGATACGCAGTATTTT
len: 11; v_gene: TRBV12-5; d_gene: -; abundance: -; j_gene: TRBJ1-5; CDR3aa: CASGSPRPQHF; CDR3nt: TGTGCTAGTGGTTCCCCCCGGCCCCAGCATTTT
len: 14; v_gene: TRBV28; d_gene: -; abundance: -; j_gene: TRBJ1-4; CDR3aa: CASSKARSVEKLFF; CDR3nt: TGTGCCAGCAGCAAAGCCCGTTCGGTTGAAAAACTGTTTTTT
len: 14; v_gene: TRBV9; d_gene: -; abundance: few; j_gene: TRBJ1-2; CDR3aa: CASSGGGSDYGYTF; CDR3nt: TGTGCCAGCAGCGGCGGGGGCTCAGACTATGGCTACACCTTC
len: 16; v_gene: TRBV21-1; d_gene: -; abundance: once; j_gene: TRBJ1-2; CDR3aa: CASSRGIVIGSYGYTF; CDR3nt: TGTGCCAGCAGCAGGGGCATTGTTATTGGATCGTACGGCTACACCTTC
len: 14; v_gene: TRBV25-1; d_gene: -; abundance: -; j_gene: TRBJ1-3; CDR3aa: CASRSTSSGNTIYF; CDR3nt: TGTGCCAGCAGATCCACGAGCTCTGGAAACACCATATATTTT
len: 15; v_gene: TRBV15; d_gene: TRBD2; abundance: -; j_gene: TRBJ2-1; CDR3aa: CATSRPGLAGDEQFF; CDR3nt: TGTGCCACCAGCAGACCGGGACTAGCGGGAGATGAGCAGTTCTTC
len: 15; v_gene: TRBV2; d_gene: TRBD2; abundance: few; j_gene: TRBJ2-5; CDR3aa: CASSMTSATSTEQYF; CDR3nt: TGTGCCAGCAGTATGACTAGCGCCACGTCTACGGAGCAGTACTTC
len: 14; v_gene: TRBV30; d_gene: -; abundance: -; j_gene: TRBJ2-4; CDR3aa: CAWSDGVNRNIQYF; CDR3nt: TGTGCCTGGAGTGACGGGGTCAATCGGAACATTCAGTACTTC
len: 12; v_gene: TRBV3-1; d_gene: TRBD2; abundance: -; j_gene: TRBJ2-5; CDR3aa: CASSGTTNQQYF; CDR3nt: TGTGCCAGCAGCGGGACTACGAATCAGCAGTACTTC
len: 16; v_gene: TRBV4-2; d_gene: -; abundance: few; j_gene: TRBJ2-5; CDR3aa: CASSQDPSGGAETQYF; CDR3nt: TGTGCCAGCAGCCAAGACCCCAGCGGCGGGGCGGAGACCCAGTACTTC
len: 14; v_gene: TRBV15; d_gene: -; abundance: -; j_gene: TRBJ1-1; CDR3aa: CATSAKGFDTEAFF; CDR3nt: TGTGCCACGTCCGCGAAGGGGTTCGACACTGAAGCTTTCTTT
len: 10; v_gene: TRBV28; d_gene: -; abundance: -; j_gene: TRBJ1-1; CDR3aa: CASGGGEAFF; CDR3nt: TGTGCCAGCGGAGGGGGTGAAGCTTTCTTT
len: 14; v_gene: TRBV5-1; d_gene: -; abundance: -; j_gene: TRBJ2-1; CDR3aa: CASSLVDRLNEQFF; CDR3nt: TGCGCCAGCAGCTTGGTAGACAGGCTCAATGAGCAGTTCTTC
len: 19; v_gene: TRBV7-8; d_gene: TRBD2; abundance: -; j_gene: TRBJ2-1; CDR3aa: CASSSLYGGRAQRGNEQFF; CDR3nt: TGTGCCAGCAGCTCCCTGTATGGCGGGAGGGCTCAACGGGGCAATGAGCAGTTCTTC
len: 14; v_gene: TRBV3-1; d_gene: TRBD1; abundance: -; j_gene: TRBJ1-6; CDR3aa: CASSQGQQNSPLHF; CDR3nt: TGTGCCAGCAGCCAGGGACAGCAAAATTCACCCCTCCACTTT
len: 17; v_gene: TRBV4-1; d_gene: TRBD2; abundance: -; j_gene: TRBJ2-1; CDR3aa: CASSPILAGGAYNEQFF; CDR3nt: TGCGCCAGCAGCCCGATACTAGCGGGGGGCGCCTACAATGAGCAGTTCTTC
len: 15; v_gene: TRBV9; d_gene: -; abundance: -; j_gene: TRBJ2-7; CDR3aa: CASSVDSERAGEQYF; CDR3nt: TGTGCCAGCAGCGTAGATTCTGAGAGGGCCGGCGAGCAGTACTTC
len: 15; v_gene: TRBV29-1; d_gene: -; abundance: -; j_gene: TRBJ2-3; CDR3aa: CSVTTGTRSSGTQYF; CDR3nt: TGCAGCGTTACGACCGGGACTCGCTCCTCCGGTACGCAGTATTTT
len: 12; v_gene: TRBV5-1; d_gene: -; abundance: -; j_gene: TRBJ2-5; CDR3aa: CASARAGETQYF; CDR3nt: TGCGCCAGCGCCCGGGCAGGAGAGACCCAGTACTTC
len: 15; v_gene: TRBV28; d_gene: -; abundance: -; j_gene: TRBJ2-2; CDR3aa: CASSLGSLNTGELFF; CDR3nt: TGTGCCAGCAGTTTAGGATCTCTGAACACCGGGGAGCTGTTTTTT
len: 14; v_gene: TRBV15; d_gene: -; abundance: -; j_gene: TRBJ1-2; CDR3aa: CATSPNLGSYGYTF; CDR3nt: TGTGCCACCAGCCCGAATCTAGGTTCCTATGGCTACACCTTC
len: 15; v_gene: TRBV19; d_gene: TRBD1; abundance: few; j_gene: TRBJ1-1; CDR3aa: CASDSDRAVNTEAFF; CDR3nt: TGTGCCAGTGATTCGGACAGGGCGGTGAACACTGAAGCTTTCTTT
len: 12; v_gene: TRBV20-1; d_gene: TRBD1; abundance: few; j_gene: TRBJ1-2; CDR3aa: CSAVQGGYGYTF; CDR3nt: TGCAGTGCTGTACAGGGGGGCTATGGCTACACCTTC
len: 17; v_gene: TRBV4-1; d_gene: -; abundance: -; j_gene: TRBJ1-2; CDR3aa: CASSQSVGHPDNYGYTF; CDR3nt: TGCGCCAGCAGCCAATCTGTTGGACACCCGGATAACTATGGCTACACCTTC
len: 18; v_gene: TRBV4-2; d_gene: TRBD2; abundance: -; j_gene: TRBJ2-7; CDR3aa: CASSQAPQLAGLSYEQYF; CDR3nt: TGTGCCAGCAGCCAAGCCCCCCAACTAGCGGGCCTCTCCTACGAGCAGTACTTC
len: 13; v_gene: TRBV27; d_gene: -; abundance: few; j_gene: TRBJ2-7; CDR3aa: CASSFWGVYEQYF; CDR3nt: TGTGCCAGCAGTTTTTGGGGGGTATACGAGCAGTACTTC
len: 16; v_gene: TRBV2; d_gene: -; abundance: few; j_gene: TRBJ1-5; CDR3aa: CASRRGGGDSNQPQHF; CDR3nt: TGTGCCAGCCGAAGAGGAGGTGGGGATAGCAATCAGCCCCAGCATTTT
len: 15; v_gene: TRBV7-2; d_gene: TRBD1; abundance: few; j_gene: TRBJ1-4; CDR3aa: CASSLVRGREEKLFF; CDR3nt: TGTGCCAGCAGCTTAGTTAGGGGGCGCGAAGAAAAACTGTTTTTT
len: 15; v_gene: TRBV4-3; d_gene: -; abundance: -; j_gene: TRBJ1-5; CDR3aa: CASSQWYDGNQPQHF; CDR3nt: TGCGCCAGCAGCCAATGGTATGACGGCAATCAGCCCCAGCATTTT
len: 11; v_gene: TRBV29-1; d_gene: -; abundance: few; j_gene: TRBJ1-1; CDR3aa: CSVDLLAEAFF; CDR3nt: TGCAGCGTTGACCTTCTTGCTGAAGCTTTCTTT
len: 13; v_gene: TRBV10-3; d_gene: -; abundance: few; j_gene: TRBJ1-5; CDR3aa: CAISPQQGEIQHF; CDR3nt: TGTGCCATCAGTCCCCAACAGGGTGAGATCCAGCATTTT
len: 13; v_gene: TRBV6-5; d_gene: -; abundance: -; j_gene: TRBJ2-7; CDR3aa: CASKGRSWDEQYF; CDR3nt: TGTGCCAGCAAGGGCCGTTCGTGGGACGAGCAGTACTTC
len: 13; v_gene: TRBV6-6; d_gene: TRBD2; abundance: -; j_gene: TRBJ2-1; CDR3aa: CASRVAGGFEQFF; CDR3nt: TGTGCCAGCAGGGTAGCGGGAGGGTTTGAGCAGTTCTTC
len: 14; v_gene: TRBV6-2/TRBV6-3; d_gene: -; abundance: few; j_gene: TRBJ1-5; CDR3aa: CASVSSGDPQPQHF; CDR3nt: TGTGCCAGCGTATCCTCTGGAGACCCTCAGCCCCAGCATTTT
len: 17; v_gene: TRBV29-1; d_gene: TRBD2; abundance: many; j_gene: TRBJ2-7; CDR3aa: CSVAGGTIDSFSYEQYF; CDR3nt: TGCAGCGTGGCGGGGGGAACTATAGACTCCTTCTCCTACGAGCAGTACTTC
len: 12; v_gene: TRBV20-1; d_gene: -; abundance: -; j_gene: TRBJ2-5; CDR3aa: CSASKGPETQYF; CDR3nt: TGCAGTGCTAGTAAAGGGCCGGAGACCCAGTACTTC
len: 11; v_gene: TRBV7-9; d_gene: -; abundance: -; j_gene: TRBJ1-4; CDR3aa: CASGPNEKLFF; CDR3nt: TGTGCCAGCGGGCCTAATGAAAAACTGTTTTTT
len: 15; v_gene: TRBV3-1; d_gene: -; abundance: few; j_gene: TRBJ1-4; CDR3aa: CASSQGGDYYEKLFF; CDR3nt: TGTGCCAGCAGCCAAGGTGGGGACTACTATGAAAAACTGTTTTTT
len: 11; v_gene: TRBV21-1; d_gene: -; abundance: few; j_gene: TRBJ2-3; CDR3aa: CALPDTDTQYF; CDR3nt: TGTGCCCTACCGGATACAGATACGCAGTATTTT
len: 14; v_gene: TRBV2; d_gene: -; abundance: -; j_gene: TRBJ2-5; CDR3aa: CASSVAVLWDEQYF; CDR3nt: TGTGCCAGCAGTGTTGCGGTACTCTGGGATGAGCAGTACTTC